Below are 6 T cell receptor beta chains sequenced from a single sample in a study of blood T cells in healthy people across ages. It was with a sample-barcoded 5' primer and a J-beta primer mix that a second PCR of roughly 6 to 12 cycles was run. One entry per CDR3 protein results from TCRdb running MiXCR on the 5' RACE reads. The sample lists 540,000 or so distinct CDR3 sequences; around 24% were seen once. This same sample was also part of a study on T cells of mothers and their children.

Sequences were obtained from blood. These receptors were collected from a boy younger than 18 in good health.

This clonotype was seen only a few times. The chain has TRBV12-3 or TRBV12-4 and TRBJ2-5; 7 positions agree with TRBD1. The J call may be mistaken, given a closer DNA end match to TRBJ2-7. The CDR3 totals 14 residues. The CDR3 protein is CASSPNRGPYEQYF. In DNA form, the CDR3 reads TGTGCCAGCAGTCCAAACAGGGGACCCTACGAGCAGTACTTC.

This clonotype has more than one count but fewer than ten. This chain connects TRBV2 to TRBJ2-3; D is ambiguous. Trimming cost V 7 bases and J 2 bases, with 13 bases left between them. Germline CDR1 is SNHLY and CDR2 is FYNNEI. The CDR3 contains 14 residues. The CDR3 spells CASTLVGSTDTQYF. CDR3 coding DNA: TGTGCCAGCACCCTAGTGGGCTCCACAGATACGCAGTATTTT.

This chain's CDR3 is CASSQDNSGLTTDTQYF. The CDR3 region has the DNA TGCGCCAGCAGCCAAGATAATTCCGGCCTAACCACAGATACGCAGTATTTT. This rearrangement joins TRBV4-3 to TRBJ2-3, with D uncertain. V lost 0 bases, J lost 2 bases, and 15 bases lay in between. Germline-derived CDR1 and CDR2 are LGHNA and YSLEER. The CDR3 has 17 amino acids.

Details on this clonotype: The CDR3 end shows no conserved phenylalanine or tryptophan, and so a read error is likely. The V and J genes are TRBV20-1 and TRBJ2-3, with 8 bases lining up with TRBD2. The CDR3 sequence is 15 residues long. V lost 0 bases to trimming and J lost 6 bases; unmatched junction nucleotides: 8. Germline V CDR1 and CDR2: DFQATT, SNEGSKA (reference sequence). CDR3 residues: CSARDGRALGDTQYI. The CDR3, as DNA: TGCAGTGCTAGAGACGGGAGGGCCCTGGGTGATACGCAGTATATT.

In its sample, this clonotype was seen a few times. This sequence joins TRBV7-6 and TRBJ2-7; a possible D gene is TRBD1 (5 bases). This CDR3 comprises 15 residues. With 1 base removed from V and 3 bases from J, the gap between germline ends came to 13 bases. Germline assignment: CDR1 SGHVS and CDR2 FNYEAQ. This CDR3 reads CASSLGAGLNYEQYF. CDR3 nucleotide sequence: TGTGCCAGCAGCTTAGGGGCAGGGCTTAACTACGAGCAGTACTTC.

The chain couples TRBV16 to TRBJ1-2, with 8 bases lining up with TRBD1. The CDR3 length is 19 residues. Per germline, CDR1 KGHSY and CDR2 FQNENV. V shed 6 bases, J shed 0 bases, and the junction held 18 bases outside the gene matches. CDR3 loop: CASSPGSLIPGGPNYGYTF. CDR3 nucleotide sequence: TGTGCCAGCAGTCCAGGATCGCTTATTCCAGGGGGCCCTAACTATGGCTACACCTTC.